This T cell receptor beta chain was obtained from a study of CD8 T cells in Susac syndrome. Study-wide findings and caveats: In its TCR sequencing and HLA analysis, the study acknowledged that the number of individuals was relatively small.

The V end lost 4 bases, the J end lost 0 bases, and 13 bases lay between the germline ends. Germline CDR1 is LNHDA and CDR2 is SQIVND (reference sequence). This CDR3 spans 16 amino acids. This clonotype was detected only once. Its antigen is not known. Random hexamers primed reverse transcription of about 0.45 to 1 ug RNA. immunoSEQ multiplex PCR amplified TCR beta CDR3 across 54 Vbeta, 13 Jbeta. TCRdb itself ran the immunoSEQ multiplex PCR reads through MiXCR, one entry per CDR3 protein. The sample has about 400,000 distinct CDR3 sequences; 85% to 90% are singletons. Sequenced material: CD8+ T cells from PBMCs. The clonotype was recovered from a human donor with multiple sclerosis. The V and J genes are TRBV19 and TRBJ1-5; TRBD1 might be the D (5 bases). This CDR3 reads CASSTYGGNSNQPQHF. The CDR3 bases are TGTGCCAGTAGTACCTACGGGGGAAATAGCAATCAGCCCCAGCATTTT.